The sequence of this TCR beta chain was determined in a study of CD8+CD57+ T cells in acquired aplastic anemia. Template material for TCR beta VDJ and CDR3 profiling consisted of genomic DNA. TCRdb itself ran the reads through MiXCR, one entry per CDR3 protein. The repertoire holds 200,000 to 300,000 distinct CDR3 sequences, with about 80% as singletons. Selection for sequencing was limited to patients who had shown CD8+CD57+ cell expansion by flow cytometry. Among the patients, all had severe acquired aplastic anemia. This receptor was identified in a human donor with aplastic anemia. The sample consisted of sorted CD4+, CD8+, or CD8+CD57+ T cells (not recorded which) from PBMCs.

The CDR3, as DNA: TGCGCCAGCAGCCAAGGTCCCCCAGTGCGGGGCTCTTCCTACGAGCAGTACTTC. Its translation is CASSQGPPVRGSSYEQYF. This chain joins TRBV4-3 and TRBJ2-7; D is perhaps TRBD2 (6 bases). Trimming removed 1 base at V and 1 base at J, with 20 bases between. This CDR3 region has 18 residues. Germline CDR1 and CDR2: LGHNA and YSLEER.